This is a list of T cell receptor beta chains from one sample in a study of T cell repertoires in cytomegalovirus infection. These TCRs are of unknown antigen specificity. A single record per CDR3 protein comes from TCRdb applying MiXCR to the reads. Among about 770,000 distinct CDR3 sequences, about 28% were seen once, and the ten largest hold approximately 14%. The sequenced sample was cultured CD8+ T cells from PBMCs, obtained from culture after CMV antigen stimulation. These receptor sequences come from a human donor in good health (CMV status not recorded). Some clones in this sample may be carry-over from other donors' samples. Each CDR3 is given with its conserved first and last residue. The D gene is left open where the match is weak. Rows give clone size only sometimes, using once, few, many, or a class for an expanded clone.

d_call: NA
cdr3_length: 15
v_call: TRBV7-9
clone_size: NA
j_call: TRBJ1-2
cdr3_nt: TGTGCCAGCAGCCCAGCCGTAGGAGGGGTGGATGGCTACACCTTC
cdr3_aa: CASSPAVGGVDGYTF

d_call: NA
cdr3_length: 15
v_call: TRBV7-2
clone_size: many
j_call: TRBJ1-3
cdr3_nt: TGTGCCAGCAGCTTAGAGGGCAGGGTACGGGACACCATATATTTT
cdr3_aa: CASSLEGRVRDTIYF

d_call: NA
cdr3_length: 15
v_call: TRBV27
clone_size: few
j_call: TRBJ1-2
cdr3_nt: TGTGCCAGCAGTTTATCGGTCGGGACCCTCTGGGGCTACACCTTC
cdr3_aa: CASSLSVGTLWGYTF

d_call: NA
cdr3_length: 18
v_call: TRBV9
clone_size: few
j_call: TRBJ1-1
cdr3_nt: TGTGCCAGCAGCGTAGAACGGAGCTCTTCAGGGTGGAACACTGAAGCTTTCTTT
cdr3_aa: CASSVERSSSGWNTEAFF

d_call: TRBD1
cdr3_length: 16
v_call: TRBV12-3/TRBV12-4
clone_size: few
j_call: TRBJ1-1
cdr3_nt: TGTGCCAGCAAATCCGGACAGGGCGGCGCGAACACTGAAGCTTTCTTT
cdr3_aa: CASKSGQGGANTEAFF

d_call: NA
cdr3_length: 13
v_call: TRBV6-2/TRBV6-3
clone_size: few
j_call: TRBJ2-1
cdr3_nt: TGTGCCAGCAGTTACTCCAGGAACAATGAGCAGTTCTTC
cdr3_aa: CASSYSRNNEQFF

d_call: NA
cdr3_length: 12
v_call: TRBV12-3/TRBV12-4
clone_size: NA
j_call: TRBJ2-2
cdr3_nt: TGTGCCAGCAGTATAGTAGCCGGGGAGCTGTTTTTT
cdr3_aa: CASSIVAGELFF

d_call: NA
cdr3_length: 15
v_call: TRBV5-1
clone_size: NA
j_call: TRBJ1-2
cdr3_nt: TGCGCCAGCAGCCTAGAGTCTGGGGGCTACTATGGCTACACCTTC
cdr3_aa: CASSLESGGYYGYTF

d_call: NA
cdr3_length: 13
v_call: TRBV24-1
clone_size: NA
j_call: TRBJ2-3
cdr3_nt: TGTGCCACCAGAGGGGCTGCAGCAGATACGCAGTATTTT
cdr3_aa: CATRGAAADTQYF

d_call: NA
cdr3_length: 15
v_call: TRBV19
clone_size: few
j_call: TRBJ2-5
cdr3_nt: TGTGCCAGTAGCGCCGCCAGTGTGTACCAAGAGACCCAGTACTTC
cdr3_aa: CASSAASVYQETQYF

d_call: NA
cdr3_length: 14
v_call: TRBV27
clone_size: few
j_call: TRBJ2-7
cdr3_nt: TGTGCCAGCAGTCCAAGGGTAATCCGGACGGAGCAGTACTTC
cdr3_aa: CASSPRVIRTEQYF

d_call: NA
cdr3_length: 14
v_call: TRBV27
clone_size: few
j_call: TRBJ2-7
cdr3_nt: TGTGCCAGCCTCTCCAAGGGTCCCTACTACGAGCAGTACTTC
cdr3_aa: CASLSKGPYYEQYF

d_call: NA
cdr3_length: 12
v_call: TRBV7-9
clone_size: few
j_call: TRBJ1-1
cdr3_nt: TGTGCCAGCAGCCGGGGTGGCAGGGAAGCTTTCTTT
cdr3_aa: CASSRGGREAFF

d_call: NA
cdr3_length: 13
v_call: TRBV4-1
clone_size: few
j_call: TRBJ2-5
cdr3_nt: TGCGCCAGCGGATCGAGTCTTCGGGAGACCCAGTACTTC
cdr3_aa: CASGSSLRETQYF

d_call: NA
cdr3_length: 14
v_call: TRBV6-6
clone_size: few
j_call: TRBJ2-2
cdr3_nt: TGTGCCAGCAGTTACCGCGGGGCCGGCGGGGAGCTGTTTTTT
cdr3_aa: CASSYRGAGGELFF

d_call: NA
cdr3_length: 14
v_call: TRBV19
clone_size: NA
j_call: TRBJ1-1
cdr3_nt: TGTGCCAGTAGTTGGGAAATACGGAACACTGAAGCTTTCTTT
cdr3_aa: CASSWEIRNTEAFF

d_call: NA
cdr3_length: 15
v_call: TRBV12-3/TRBV12-4
clone_size: few
j_call: TRBJ1-6
cdr3_nt: TGTGCCAGCAGCCCCACGGCGGAGGGTCATTCACCCCTCCACTTT
cdr3_aa: CASSPTAEGHSPLHF

d_call: TRBD1
cdr3_length: 15
v_call: TRBV7-8
clone_size: few
j_call: TRBJ1-2
cdr3_nt: TGTGCCAGCAGCTGGGAGGGACAGCTGCTATATGGCTACACCTTC
cdr3_aa: CASSWEGQLLYGYTF

d_call: NA
cdr3_length: 13
v_call: TRBV27
clone_size: NA
j_call: TRBJ1-1
cdr3_nt: TGTGCCAGCAGTATTCCTGGACACCTAGAAGCTTTCTTT
cdr3_aa: CASSIPGHLEAFF

d_call: NA
cdr3_length: 16
v_call: TRBV19
clone_size: NA
j_call: TRBJ1-1
cdr3_nt: TGTGCCAGTAGTATTGGGTTGATGGGGGGTAACACTGAAGCTTTCTTT
cdr3_aa: CASSIGLMGGNTEAFF